The clone carrying this T cell receptor (beta chain) was recorded a few times. Purity exceeded 95% in all sorted populations. This specimen belongs to a study of beta chain features in type 1 diabetes. Study context: Patients were similar to healthy donors in age and gender (as well as in cell yields). Sorted cells from all samples, numbering 107,917,701, were examined.

Germline trimming cut 4 bases from V and 2 bases from J; bases unmatched to any gene: 4. CDR3 length: 16 residues. From germline, CDR1 is KGHSH and CDR2 LQKENI. The sequenced template was cDNA made from the entire isolated RNA. Libraries were prepared by immunoSEQ multiplex PCR; TCRdb keeps only in-frame clonotypes and omits some of them. The sample comprises over 700,000 clones, about a sixth of which are singletons, and about 0.025% rests with the top ten. Input material: naive CD4+ T cells from blood. The chain uses TRBV18 and TRBJ2-1, with 11 bases identical to TRBD2. This receptor was obtained from a woman between 18 and 29 years old in good health. For the CDR3, the DNA is TGTGCCAGCTCACTGCTGACTAGCGGGGCCTACAATGAGCAGTTCTTC. It is translated as CASSLLTSGAYNEQFF. Based on the CDR3 plus reference TRBV18 and TRBJ2-1, the full variable domain is NAGVMQNPRHLVRRRGQEARLRCSPMKGHSHVYWYRQLPEEGLKFMVYLQKENIIDESGMPKERFSAEFPKEGPSILRIQQVVRGDSAAYFCASSLLTSGAYNEQFFGPGTRLTVL.